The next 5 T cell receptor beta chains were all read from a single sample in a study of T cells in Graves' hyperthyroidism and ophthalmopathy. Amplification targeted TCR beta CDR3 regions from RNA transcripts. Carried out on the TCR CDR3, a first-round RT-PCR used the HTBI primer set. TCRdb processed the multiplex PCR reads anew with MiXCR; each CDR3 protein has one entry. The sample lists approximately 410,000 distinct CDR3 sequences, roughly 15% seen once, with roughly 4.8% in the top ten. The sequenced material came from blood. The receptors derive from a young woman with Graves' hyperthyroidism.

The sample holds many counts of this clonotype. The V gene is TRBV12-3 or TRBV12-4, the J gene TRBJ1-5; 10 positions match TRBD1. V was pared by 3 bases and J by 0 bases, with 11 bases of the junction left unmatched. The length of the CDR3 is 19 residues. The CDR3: CASSLDRGDTHFSNQPQHF. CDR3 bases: TGTGCCAGCAGTTTGGACAGGGGGGATACCCACTTTAGCAATCAGCCCCAGCATTTT.

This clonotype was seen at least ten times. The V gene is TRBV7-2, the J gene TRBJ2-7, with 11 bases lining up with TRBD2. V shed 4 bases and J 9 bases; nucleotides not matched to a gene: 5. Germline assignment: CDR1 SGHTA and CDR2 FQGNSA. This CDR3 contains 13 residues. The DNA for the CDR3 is TGTGCCAGCAGCTCGGGACTAGCGGCGAGGCAGTACTTC. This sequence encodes CASSSGLAARQYF.

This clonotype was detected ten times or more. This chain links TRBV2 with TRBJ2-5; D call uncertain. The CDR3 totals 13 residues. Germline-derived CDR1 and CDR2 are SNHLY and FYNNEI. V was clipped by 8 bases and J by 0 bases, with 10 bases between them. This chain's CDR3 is CASRLRDQETQYF. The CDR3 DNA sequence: TGTGCCAGCCGACTCCGGGACCAAGAGACCCAGTACTTC.

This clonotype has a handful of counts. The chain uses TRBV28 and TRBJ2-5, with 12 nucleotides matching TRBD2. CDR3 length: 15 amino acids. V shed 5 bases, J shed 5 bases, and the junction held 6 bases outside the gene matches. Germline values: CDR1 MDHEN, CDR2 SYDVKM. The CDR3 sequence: CASSMTSGRRETQYF. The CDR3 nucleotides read TGTGCCAGCAGTATGACTAGCGGGAGAAGGGAGACCCAGTACTTC.

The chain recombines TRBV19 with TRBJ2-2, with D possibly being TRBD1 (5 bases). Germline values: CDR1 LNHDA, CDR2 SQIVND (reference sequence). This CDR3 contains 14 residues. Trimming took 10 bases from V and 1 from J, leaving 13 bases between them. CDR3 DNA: TGTGCCATAAGCCTGACAGTGAACACCGGGGAGCTGTTTTTT. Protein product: CAISLTVNTGELFF.